The 27 T cell receptor beta chains given below trace back to one sample, sequenced in a study of shared clonotypes between healthy human individuals. Some clones are missing from TCRdb's copy, which holds only in-frame ones; the method was immunoSEQ multiplex PCR. Of 2 million to 2.5 million clones listed, 85% to 95% were seen once; the top ten hold around 0.38%. The sample consisted of naive CD4+ T cells from PBMCs. Specified subset: CD45RA+ positively selected. The receptors were gathered from a man aged 18 to 30 in good health. Some clones in this sample may be carry-over from other donors' samples.

In regard to this clone: Other DNA sequences within the sample encode an identical CDR3. This rearrangement joins TRBV7-2 to TRBJ2-3; tentatively, D is TRBD2 (6 bases). Germline loops: CDR1 SGHTA, CDR2 FQGNSA. This CDR3 contains 14 residues. Trimming removed 1 base at V and 3 bases at J, with 8 bases between. CDR3 loop: CASSLELATDTQYF. The CDR3 DNA sequence: TGTGCCAGCAGCTTAGAGCTAGCGACAGATACGCAGTATTTT.

This clone was seen just once. The chain employs TRBV28 and TRBJ1-4; D ambiguous. The ends were cut back, 3 bases at V and 7 bases at J, with 9 bases in the middle. Germline V gene data show CDR1 as MDHEN and CDR2 as SYDVKM. This CDR3 region has 13 residues. Here the CDR3 reads CASSLVDSEKLFF. As DNA, the CDR3 is TGTGCCAGCAGTTTGGTAGATTCTGAAAAACTGTTTTTT. The full variable domain, its missing parts supplied by reference TRBV28 and TRBJ1-4, is DVKVTQSSRYLVKRTGEKVFLECVQDMDHENMFWYRQDPGLGLRLIYFSYDVKMKEKGDIPEGYSVSREKKERFSLILESASTNQTSMYLCASSLVDSEKLFFGSGTQLSVL.

V gene TRBV7-9 combines with J gene TRBJ1-1, with a possible D match to TRBD1 (6 bases). Trimming removed 5 bases at V and 3 bases at J, with 22 bases between. The CDR3 runs to 17 residues. Germline CDR1 and CDR2: SEHNR and FQNEAQ (reference sequence). CDR3 protein: CASSPLQGRQRDTEAFF. DNA for the CDR3: TGTGCCAGCAGCCCCCTCCAGGGGAGGCAAAGGGACACTGAAGCTTTCTTT.

The chain has TRBV4-2 and TRBJ2-1, with D perhaps TRBD2 (5 bases). Trimming stripped 3 bases from V and 2 bases from J, with 11 bases between. This CDR3 spans 15 amino acids. CDR1 is LGHNA and CDR2 is YNFKEQ in the germline V gene. CDR3 DNA: TGTGCCAGCAGCCACTTAAGCGGAACCTACAATGAGCAGTTCTTC. It codes for CASSHLSGTYNEQFF.

CDR3 protein: CASNRGQEAFF. Written as DNA, the CDR3 is TGTGCCAGCAACCGCGGACAAGAAGCTTTCTTT. The rearrangement uses TRBV5-4 and TRBJ1-1; tentative D call: TRBD1 (5 bases). The CDR3 runs to 11 residues. Trimming stripped 6 bases from V and 8 bases from J, with 11 bases between. CDR1 SGHNT and CDR2 YYREEE come from the germline V gene (reference sequence).

J is TRBJ1-2 and V is TRBV28, with 7 nucleotides matching TRBD1. Germline V gene lookup returns CDR1 MDHEN and CDR2 SYDVKM. V dropped 6 bases and J dropped 5; count of bases not matched to a gene: 15. The CDR3 consists of 16 residues. This CDR3 reads CASSGSPGTVRYGYTF. For the CDR3, the DNA is TGTGCCAGCAGCGGATCTCCCGGGACAGTGAGGTATGGCTACACCTTC.

This sequence joins TRBV30 and TRBJ2-7, with TRBD1 matching over 8 bases. V gave up 0 bases and J gave up 6 bases; unmatched junction bases: 7. Germline CDR1 reads GTSNPN; CDR2 reads SVGIG (reference sequence). This CDR3 contains 14 residues. The CDR3 region has the DNA TGTGCCTGGAGTGTACGAGGCAGGGGGCTCGAGCAGTACTTC. This gives the protein CAWSVRGRGLEQYF.

V is TRBV7-3 and J is TRBJ2-1; no clear D gene. Trimming took 1 base from V and 2 from J, leaving 15 bases between them. This CDR3 is built from 17 residues. The germline V gene encodes CDR1 SGHTA and CDR2 FQGTGA. In DNA form, the CDR3 reads TGTGCCAGCAGCTTAATGGATGGGGAACGTGCCTACAATGAGCAGTTCTTC. Translating gives CASSLMDGERAYNEQFF.

J is TRBJ2-3 and V is TRBV7-3; D gene unclear. This CDR3 region has 13 residues. CDR1 is SGHTA and CDR2 is FQGTGA in the germline V gene. V was clipped by 2 bases and J by 5 bases, with 8 bases between them. DNA for the CDR3: TGTGCCAGCAGCTTAGGAATCCTAGATACGCAGTATTTT. Its protein product is CASSLGILDTQYF.

The chain is built from TRBV27 and TRBJ2-7, with D hard to call. The ends were cut back, 6 bases at V and 5 bases at J, with 23 bases in the middle. Germline CDR1 is MNHEY and CDR2 is SMNVEV (reference sequence). The CDR3 length is 16 residues. The CDR3 sequence is CASSPSSYRSPHEQYF. The CDR3, as DNA: TGTGCCAGCAGCCCCAGCTCTTACCGGTCCCCCCACGAGCAGTACTTC.

The rearrangement joins TRBV29-1 to TRBJ2-1, with 9 bases fitting TRBD2. This CDR3 contains 13 residues. Germline V gene sequence: CDR1 SQVTM, CDR2 ANQGSEA. Germline trimming cut 7 bases from V and 9 bases from J; bases unmatched to any gene: 10. The CDR3 DNA reads TGCAGCGGATCGGCAAGCGGGAGGAGTGAGCAGTTCTTC. Translation gives CSGSASGRSEQFF.

The CDR3 is CASSLFLLAGEDEQFF. The CDR3 nucleotides read TGTGCCAGCAGCTTATTTCTCCTAGCGGGAGAGGATGAGCAGTTCTTC. The V and J genes are TRBV7-2 and TRBJ2-1; TRBD2 aligns across 10 bases. The CDR3 length is 16 residues. The J segment lost 8 bases and the V segment lost 2 bases, leaving 9 bases of the junction unmatched. Germline V CDR1 and CDR2: SGHTA, FQGNSA.

The rearrangement uses TRBV2 and TRBJ2-2; D gene ambiguous. Germline assignment: CDR1 SNHLY and CDR2 FYNNEI. The CDR3 spans 15 residues. The ends were cut back, 2 bases at V and 1 base at J, with 8 bases in the middle. The CDR3 spells CASSEPRKNTGELFF. CDR3 coding DNA: TGTGCCAGCAGTGAACCCCGAAAGAACACCGGGGAGCTGTTTTTT. Complete variable domain (other parts from reference TRBV2 and TRBJ2-2): EPEVTQTPSHQVTQMGQEVILRCVPISNHLYFYWYRQILGQKVEFLVSFYNNEISEKSEIFDDQFSVERPDGSNFTLKIRSTKLEDSAMYFCASSEPRKNTGELFFGEGSRLTVL.

This clone was seen only once. One end of the junction is discordant with germline, which a read error may explain. The chain has TRBV5-3 and TRBJ1-1; D is unclear. TRBV5-3 is flagged as an ORF with uncertain function. The CDR3 runs 15 residues. CDR3 in amino acids: CASSLAYGAGLEAFF. As DNA, the CDR3 is TGTGCCAGCAGCTTAGCGTACGGCGCGGGTCTTGAAGCTTTCTTT.

The chain links TRBV9 to TRBJ2-2, with 9 bases identical to TRBD2. CDR1 is SGDLS and CDR2 is YYNGEE in the germline V gene. Trimming took 4 bases from V and 6 from J; bases not matched to a gene: 16. The CDR3 contains 18 residues. The CDR3 spells CASSTRPWGSGRSGELFF. The CDR3, as DNA: TGTGCCAGCAGCACACGACCATGGGGTAGCGGGAGATCCGGGGAGCTGTTTTTT.

The gene calls are TRBV19 and TRBJ1-1; D possibly corresponds to TRBD1 (5 bases). V was clipped by 5 bases and J by 1 base, with 11 bases between them. Germline V gene data show CDR1 as LNHDA and CDR2 as SQIVND (reference sequence). The CDR3 is 14 residues long. This CDR3 reads CASSLGTANTEAFF. As DNA, the CDR3 is TGTGCCAGTAGTCTCGGGACGGCGAACACTGAAGCTTTCTTT.

The chain uses TRBV5-4 and TRBJ2-1, with TRBD2 identical over 8 bases. Germline CDR1 is SGHNT and CDR2 is YYREEE (reference sequence). This CDR3 comprises 14 residues. The V and J ends lost 5 bases and 8 bases, in that order; junction bases with no gene match: 9. CDR3 amino acids: CASRGAAGVHEQFF. For the CDR3, the DNA is TGTGCCAGCAGGGGTGCAGCGGGAGTTCATGAGCAGTTCTTC.

This chain connects TRBV28 to TRBJ1-1, with D possibly TRBD1 on 6 matching bases. There are 15 residues in the CDR3. Germline loops: CDR1 MDHEN, CDR2 SYDVKM. V was clipped by 6 bases and J by 7 bases, with 21 bases between them. In DNA, the CDR3 is TGTGCCAGCAGCGTAGAGGTTCTGGGGGCGAGTGAAGCTTTCTTT. Its translation is CASSVEVLGASEAFF.

CDR3 residues: CASSLMLWDRGTYEQYF. The DNA for the CDR3 is TGTGCCAGCAGTTTAATGTTATGGGACAGGGGGACCTACGAGCAGTACTTC. The genes are TRBV28 and TRBJ2-7, with 11 bases lining up with TRBD1. Germline V gives CDR1 MDHEN, CDR2 SYDVKM. The J segment lost 2 bases and the V segment lost 2 bases, leaving 8 bases of the junction unmatched. The CDR3 covers 17 residues.

The chain links TRBV7-6 to TRBJ1-1, with D unresolved. The V end lost 1 base, the J end lost 4 bases, and 13 bases lay between the germline ends. Germline V CDR1 and CDR2: SGHVS, FNYEAQ. The CDR3 totals 15 residues. The CDR3 nucleotides read TGTGCCAGCAGCTTAGGGGGAGAGAGGGCCACTGAAGCTTTCTTT. This gives the protein CASSLGGERATEAFF. The variable domain in full, completed from reference TRBV7-6 and TRBJ1-1, reads GAGVSQSPRYKVTKRGQDVALRCDPISGHVSLYWYRQALGQGPEFLTYFNYEAQQDKSGLPNDRFSAERPEGSISTLTIQRTEQRDSAMYRCASSLGGERATEAFFGQGTRLTVV.

V gene TRBV28 combines with J gene TRBJ1-6; no firm D call. Germline CDR1 and CDR2: MDHEN and SYDVKM. Trimming shortened V by 2 bases and J by 13 bases, and 9 bases separated the two germline ends. This CDR3 has 12 amino acids. The CDR3 reads CASSLPDLPLHF. In DNA, the CDR3 is TGTGCCAGCAGTTTACCCGACCTCCCCCTCCACTTT.

The V gene is TRBV27, the J gene TRBJ2-1; D may correspond to TRBD1 or TRBD2 (5 bases each). The CDR3 runs 16 residues. Germline V gives CDR1 MNHEY, CDR2 SMNVEV (reference sequence). Trimming shortened V by 3 bases and J by 2 bases, and 14 bases separated the two germline ends. The CDR3 region is CASSLGPPGPYNEQFF. The DNA for the CDR3 is TGTGCCAGCAGTTTGGGACCGCCAGGGCCCTACAATGAGCAGTTCTTC.

The V and J genes are TRBV6-1 and TRBJ2-7; unclear D gene. V lost 3 bases and J 9 bases, leaving 9 bases between the germline ends. Looked up from germline, CDR1 is MNHNS and CDR2 is SASEGT. CDR3 size: 11 residues. The CDR3 region is CASSDIGRQYF. CDR3 DNA sequence: TGTGCCAGCAGTGACATAGGGCGGCAGTACTTC.

The genes are TRBV18 and TRBJ2-7, with D unclear. The CDR3 has 14 residues. Trimming cost V 3 bases and J 2 bases, with 11 bases left between them. The V gene's germline CDR1 is KGHSH and CDR2 LQKENI. The CDR3 loop is CASSPADGAYEQYF. In DNA, the CDR3 is TGTGCCAGCTCACCGGCGGACGGTGCCTACGAGCAGTACTTC.

CDR3 sequence: CASSLGGGESGQPQHF. CDR3 coding DNA: TGTGCCAGCAGCTTAGGCGGAGGGGAGTCGGGTCAGCCCCAGCATTTT. V is TRBV11-2 and J is TRBJ1-5; weak D call: TRBD1 (5 bases). Per germline, CDR1 SGHAT and CDR2 FQNNGV. The CDR3 length is 16 residues. With 1 base removed from V and 6 bases from J, the gap between germline ends came to 16 bases.

Here the CDR3 reads CASSYPRGRGDQPQHF. As DNA, the CDR3 is TGTGCCAGCAGTTACCCGCGGGGCCGCGGGGATCAGCCCCAGCATTTT. The V gene is TRBV6-6, the J gene TRBJ1-5, with D possibly matching TRBD1 (5 bases). V lost 2 bases and J 5 bases, leaving 16 bases between the germline ends. Germline V gene lookup returns CDR1 MNHNY and CDR2 SVGAGI (reference sequence). The CDR3 is 16 residues long.

This clone was seen once. The chain carries TRBV28 and TRBJ1-2; D unresolved. Germline loops: CDR1 MDHEN, CDR2 SYDVKM. V lost 5 bases to trimming and J lost 4 bases, with 8 bases between them. The CDR3 runs to 12 residues. The CDR3 sequence: CASSADAYGYTF. The CDR3 region has the DNA TGTGCCAGCAGTGCAGATGCCTATGGCTACACCTTC.